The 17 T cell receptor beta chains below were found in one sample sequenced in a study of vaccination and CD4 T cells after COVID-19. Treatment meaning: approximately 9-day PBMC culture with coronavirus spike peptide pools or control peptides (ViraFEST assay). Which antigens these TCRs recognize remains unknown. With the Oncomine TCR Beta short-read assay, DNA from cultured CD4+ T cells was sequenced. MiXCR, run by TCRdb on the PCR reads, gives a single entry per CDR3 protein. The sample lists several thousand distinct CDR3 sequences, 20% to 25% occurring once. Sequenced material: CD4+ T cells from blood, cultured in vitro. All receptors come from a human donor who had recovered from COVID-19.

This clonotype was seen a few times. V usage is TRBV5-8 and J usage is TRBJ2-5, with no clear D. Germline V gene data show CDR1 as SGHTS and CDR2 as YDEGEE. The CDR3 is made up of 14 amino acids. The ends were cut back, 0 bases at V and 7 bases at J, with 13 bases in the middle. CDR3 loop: CASSLGTSPRTQYF. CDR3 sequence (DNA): TGTGCCAGCAGCTTGGGTACCAGCCCCAGGACCCAGTACTTC.

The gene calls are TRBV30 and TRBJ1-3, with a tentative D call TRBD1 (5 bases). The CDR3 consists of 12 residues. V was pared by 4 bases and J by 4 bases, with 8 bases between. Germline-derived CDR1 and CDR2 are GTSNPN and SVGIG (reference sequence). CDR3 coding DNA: TGTGCCTGGAAGGCAGGGGGAAACACCATATATTTT. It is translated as CAWKAGGNTIYF.

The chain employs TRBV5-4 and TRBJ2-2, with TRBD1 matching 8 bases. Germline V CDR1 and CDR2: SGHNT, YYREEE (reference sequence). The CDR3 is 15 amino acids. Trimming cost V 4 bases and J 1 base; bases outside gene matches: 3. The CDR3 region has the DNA TGTGCCAGCAGCCCGGGACAGGTGAACACCGGGGAGCTGTTTTTT. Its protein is CASSPGQVNTGELFF. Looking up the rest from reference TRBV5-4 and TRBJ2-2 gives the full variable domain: ETGVTQSPTHLIKTRGQQVTLRCSSQSGHNTVSWYQQALGQGPQFIFQYYREEENGRGNFPPRFSGLQFPNYSSELNVNALELDDSALYLCASSPGQVNTGELFFGEGSRLTVL.

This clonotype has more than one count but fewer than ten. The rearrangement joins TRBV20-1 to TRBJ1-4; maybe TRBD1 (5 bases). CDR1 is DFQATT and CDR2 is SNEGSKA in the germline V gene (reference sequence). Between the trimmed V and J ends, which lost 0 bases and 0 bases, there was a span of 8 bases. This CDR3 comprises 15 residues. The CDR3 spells CSAREGGSTNEKLFF. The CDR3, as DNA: TGCAGTGCTAGAGAGGGGGGATCAACTAATGAAAAACTGTTTTTT.

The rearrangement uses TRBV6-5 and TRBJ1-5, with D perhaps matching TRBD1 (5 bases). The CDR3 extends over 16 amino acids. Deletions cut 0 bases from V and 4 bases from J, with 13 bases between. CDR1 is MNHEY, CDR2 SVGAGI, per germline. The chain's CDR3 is CASSYSSGVGNQPQHF. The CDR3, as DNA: TGTGCCAGCAGTTACTCCTCGGGGGTAGGAAATCAGCCCCAGCATTTT.

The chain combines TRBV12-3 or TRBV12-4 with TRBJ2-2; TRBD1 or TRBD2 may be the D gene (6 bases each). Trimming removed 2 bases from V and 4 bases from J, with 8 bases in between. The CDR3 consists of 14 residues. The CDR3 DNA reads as TGTGCCAGCAGTTTAAAGGGGGGCACCGGGGAGCTGTTTTTT. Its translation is CASSLKGGTGELFF.

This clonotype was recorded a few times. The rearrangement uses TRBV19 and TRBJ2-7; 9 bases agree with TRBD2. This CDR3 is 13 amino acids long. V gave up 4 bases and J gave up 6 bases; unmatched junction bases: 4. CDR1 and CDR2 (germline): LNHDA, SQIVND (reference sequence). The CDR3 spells CASSSGGAVEQYF. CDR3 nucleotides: TGTGCCAGTAGTAGCGGGGGGGCTGTCGAGCAGTACTTC.

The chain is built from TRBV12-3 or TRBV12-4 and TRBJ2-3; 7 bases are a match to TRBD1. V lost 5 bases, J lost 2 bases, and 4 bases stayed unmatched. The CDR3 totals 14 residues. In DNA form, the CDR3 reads TGTGCCAGCAGTGAGGGACAGTCCACAGATACGCAGTATTTT. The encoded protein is CASSEGQSTDTQYF.

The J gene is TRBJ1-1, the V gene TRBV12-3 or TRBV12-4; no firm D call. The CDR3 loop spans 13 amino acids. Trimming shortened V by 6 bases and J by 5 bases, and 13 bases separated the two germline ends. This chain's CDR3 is CASSTRKYTEAFF. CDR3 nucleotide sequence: TGTGCCAGCAGCACCAGGAAATATACTGAAGCTTTCTTT.

DNA for the CDR3: TGTGCCAGCTCCCGCAATGGCGGAGAGAATGAAAAACTGTTTTTT. It translates to CASSRNGGENEKLFF. This rearrangement joins TRBV18 to TRBJ1-4; D ambiguous. V was clipped by 6 bases and J by 5 bases, with 16 bases between them. In germline, CDR1 is KGHSH, CDR2 LQKENI. This CDR3 has 15 residues. Combining the CDR3 with reference TRBV18 and TRBJ1-4 gives the whole variable domain NAGVMQNPRHLVRRRGQEARLRCSPMKGHSHVYWYRQLPEEGLKFMVYLQKENIIDESGMPKERFSAEFPKEGPSILRIQQVVRGDSAAYFCASSRNGGENEKLFFGSGTQLSVL.

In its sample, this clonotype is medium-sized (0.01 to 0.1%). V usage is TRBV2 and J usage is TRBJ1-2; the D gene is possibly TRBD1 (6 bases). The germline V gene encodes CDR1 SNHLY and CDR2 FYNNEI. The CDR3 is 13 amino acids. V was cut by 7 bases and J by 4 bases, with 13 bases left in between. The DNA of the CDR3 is TGTGCCAGCATTATTCGGACAGCCTATGGCTACACCTTC. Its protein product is CASIIRTAYGYTF.

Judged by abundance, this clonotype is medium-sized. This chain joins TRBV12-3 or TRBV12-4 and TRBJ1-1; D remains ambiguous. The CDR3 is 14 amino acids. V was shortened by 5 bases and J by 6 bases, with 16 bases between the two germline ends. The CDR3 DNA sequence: TGTGCCAGCAGTGCACTACTCAGAGGCGCTGAAGCTTTCTTT. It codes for CASSALLRGAEAFF.

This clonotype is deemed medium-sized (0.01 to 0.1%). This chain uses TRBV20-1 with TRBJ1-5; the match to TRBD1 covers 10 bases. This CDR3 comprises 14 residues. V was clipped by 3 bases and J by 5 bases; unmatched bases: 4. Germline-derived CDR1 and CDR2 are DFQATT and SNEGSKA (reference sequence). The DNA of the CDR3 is TGCAGTGCTAGCCTGGGACAGGGGTATCAGCCCCAGCATTTT. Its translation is CSASLGQGYQPQHF.

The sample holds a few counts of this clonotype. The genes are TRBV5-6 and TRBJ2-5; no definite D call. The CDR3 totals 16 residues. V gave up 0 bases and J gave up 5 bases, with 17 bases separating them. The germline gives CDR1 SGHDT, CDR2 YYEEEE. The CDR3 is CASSLVSERKIETQYF. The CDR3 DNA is TGTGCCAGCAGCTTGGTCTCCGAAAGGAAGATCGAGACCCAGTACTTC.

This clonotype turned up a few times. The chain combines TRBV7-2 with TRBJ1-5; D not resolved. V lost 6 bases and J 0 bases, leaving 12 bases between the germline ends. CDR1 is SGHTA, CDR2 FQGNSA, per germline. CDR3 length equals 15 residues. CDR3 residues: CASSVLGYSNQPQHF. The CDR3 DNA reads TGTGCCAGCAGTGTCCTGGGGTATAGCAATCAGCCCCAGCATTTT.

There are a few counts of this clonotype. The CDR3 loop is CAPTRGGQGGSLGAFF. The CDR3 DNA is TGTGCCCCGACCAGAGGTGGACAGGGGGGATCGTTAGGGGCTTTCTTT. This chain links TRBV21-1 with TRBJ1-1; TRBD1, the D gene given by the table, was not confirmed from the DNA. TRBV21-1 is annotated as a pseudogene. The CDR3 is 16 amino acids.

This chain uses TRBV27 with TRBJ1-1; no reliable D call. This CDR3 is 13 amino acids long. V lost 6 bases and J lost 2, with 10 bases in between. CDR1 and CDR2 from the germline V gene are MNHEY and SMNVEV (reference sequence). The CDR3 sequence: CASRRNVNTEAFF. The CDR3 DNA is TGTGCCAGCAGAAGGAACGTAAACACTGAAGCTTTCTTT.